This T cell receptor (beta chain) was identified during a study of somatic mutations in cytotoxic T cells in rheumatoid arthritis. Data came from immunoSEQ multiplex PCR; TCRdb stores just in-frame clones and leaves some out. The sample includes about 25,000 clones, roughly 74% seen only once; the top ten take around 10%. Specimen: CD8+ T cells sorted from blood. The receptor was isolated from a young woman in good health.

The CDR3 DNA is TGTGCCAGAACTCGCGGGAGCTCCTACGAGCAGTACTTC. It specifies CARTRGSSYEQYF. This chain connects TRBV2 to TRBJ2-5, with 7 bases lining up with TRBD2. Near its end, the DNA agrees better with TRBJ2-7, so the J call may be wrong. Germline V gene data show CDR1 as SNHLY and CDR2 as FYNNEI. The CDR3 totals 13 residues.